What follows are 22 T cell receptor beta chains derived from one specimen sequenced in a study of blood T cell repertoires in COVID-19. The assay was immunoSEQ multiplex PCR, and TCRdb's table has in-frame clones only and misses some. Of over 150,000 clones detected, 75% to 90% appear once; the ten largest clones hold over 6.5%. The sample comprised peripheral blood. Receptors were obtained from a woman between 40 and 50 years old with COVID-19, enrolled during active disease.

The CDR3 DNA reads TGTGCCAGCAGCTTAGGCGCACCGGCGAACACCGGGGAGCTGTTTTTT. Its translation is CASSLGAPANTGELFF. The chain has TRBV7-2 and TRBJ2-2; D unresolved. Germline V gene lookup returns CDR1 SGHTA and CDR2 FQGNSA. The CDR3 totals 16 residues. V was shortened by 1 base and J by 0 bases, with 9 bases between the two germline ends.

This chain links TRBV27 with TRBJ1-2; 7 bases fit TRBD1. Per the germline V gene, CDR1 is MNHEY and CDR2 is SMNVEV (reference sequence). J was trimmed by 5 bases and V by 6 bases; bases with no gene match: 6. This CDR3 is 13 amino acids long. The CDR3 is CASRAGTDYGYTF. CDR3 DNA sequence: TGTGCCAGCAGAGCCGGGACAGATTATGGCTACACCTTC.

This CDR3 reads CASSRARKRLADNEQFF. The CDR3 DNA reads as TGTGCCAGCAGCCGTGCCCGTAAGAGACTAGCGGACAATGAGCAGTTCTTC. The chain uses TRBV3-1 (or the pseudogene TRBV3-2) and TRBJ2-1, with 9 bases matching TRBD2. The CDR3 contains 17 residues. Germline V gene data show CDR1 as LGHDT and CDR2 as YNNKEL (reference sequence). V was pared by 4 bases and J by 5 bases, with 12 bases of the junction left unmatched.

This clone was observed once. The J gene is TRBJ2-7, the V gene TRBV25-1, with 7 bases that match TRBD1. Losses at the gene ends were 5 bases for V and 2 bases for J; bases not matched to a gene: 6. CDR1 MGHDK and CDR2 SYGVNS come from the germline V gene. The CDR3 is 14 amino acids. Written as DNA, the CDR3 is TGTGCCAGCAGTCCCGACAGGGTCCCCTACGAGCAGTACTTC. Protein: CASSPDRVPYEQYF.

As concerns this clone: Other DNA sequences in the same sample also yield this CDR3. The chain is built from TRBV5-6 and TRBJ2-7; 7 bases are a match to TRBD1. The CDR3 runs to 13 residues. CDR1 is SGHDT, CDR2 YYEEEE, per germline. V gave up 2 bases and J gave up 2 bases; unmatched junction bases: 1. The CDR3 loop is CASSLGGPYEQYF. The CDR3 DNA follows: TGTGCCAGCAGCTTAGGGGGCCCCTACGAGCAGTACTTC. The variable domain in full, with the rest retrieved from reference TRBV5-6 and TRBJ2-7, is DAGVTQSPTHLIKTRGQQVTLRCSPKSGHDTVSWYQQALGQGPQFIFQYYEEEERQRGNFPDRFSGHQFPNYSSELNVNALLLGDSALYLCASSLGGPYEQYFGPGTRLTVT.

As DNA, the CDR3 is TGTGCCAGCAGCGACCCCAGGGGGGCCAGCTCCTATAATTCACCCCTCCACTTT. Its translation: CASSDPRGASSYNSPLHF. The J gene is TRBJ1-6, the V gene TRBV9, with 7 bases identical to TRBD1. The CDR3 is 18 residues long. The trim removed 3 bases at V and 0 bases at J, leaving 9 bases unmatched. Per germline, CDR1 SGDLS and CDR2 YYNGEE.

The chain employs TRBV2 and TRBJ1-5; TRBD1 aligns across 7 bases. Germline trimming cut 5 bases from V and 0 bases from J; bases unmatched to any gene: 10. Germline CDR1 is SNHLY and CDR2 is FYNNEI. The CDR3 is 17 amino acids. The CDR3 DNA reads TGTGCCAGCAGTCGCCGACAGGGTATCGGTAGCAATCAGCCCCAGCATTTT. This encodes CASSRRQGIGSNQPQHF.

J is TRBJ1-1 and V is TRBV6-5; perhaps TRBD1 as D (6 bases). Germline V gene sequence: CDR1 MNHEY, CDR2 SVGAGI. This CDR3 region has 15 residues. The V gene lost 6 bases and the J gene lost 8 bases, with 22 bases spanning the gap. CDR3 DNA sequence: TGTGCCAGCAGCCAAGGCGGGGGCCCGTACGGAGAAGCTTTCTTT. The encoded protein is CASSQGGGPYGEAFF.

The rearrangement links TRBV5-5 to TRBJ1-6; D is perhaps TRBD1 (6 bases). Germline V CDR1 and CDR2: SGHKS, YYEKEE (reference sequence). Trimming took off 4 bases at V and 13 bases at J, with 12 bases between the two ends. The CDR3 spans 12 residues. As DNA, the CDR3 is TGTGCCAGCAGCCCGGGAGGGGGTCCCCTCCACTTT. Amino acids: CASSPGGGPLHF.

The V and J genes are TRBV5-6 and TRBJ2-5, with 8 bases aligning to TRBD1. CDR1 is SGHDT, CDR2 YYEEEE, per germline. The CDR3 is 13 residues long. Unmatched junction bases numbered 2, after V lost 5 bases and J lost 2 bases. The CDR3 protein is CASRTGVQETQYF. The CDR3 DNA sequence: TGTGCCAGCAGGACAGGGGTTCAAGAGACCCAGTACTTC.

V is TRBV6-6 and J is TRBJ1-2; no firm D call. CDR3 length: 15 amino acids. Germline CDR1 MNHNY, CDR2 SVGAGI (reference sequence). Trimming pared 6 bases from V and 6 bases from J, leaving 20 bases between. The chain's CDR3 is CASRILLDISDGYTF. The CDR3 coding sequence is TGTGCCAGCAGAATACTCCTTGATATAAGCGATGGCTACACCTTC.

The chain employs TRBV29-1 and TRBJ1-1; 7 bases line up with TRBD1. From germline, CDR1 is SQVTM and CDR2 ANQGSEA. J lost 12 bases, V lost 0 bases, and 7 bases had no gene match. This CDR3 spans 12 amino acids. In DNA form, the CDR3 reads TGCAGCGTTGAAGACAGGGGGTTTGTGACTTTCTTT. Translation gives CSVEDRGFVTFF.

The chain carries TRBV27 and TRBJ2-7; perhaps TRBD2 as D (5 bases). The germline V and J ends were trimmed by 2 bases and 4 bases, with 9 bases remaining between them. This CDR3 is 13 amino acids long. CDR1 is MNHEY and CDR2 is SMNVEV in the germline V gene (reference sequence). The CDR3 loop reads CASSLGTRYEQYF. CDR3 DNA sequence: TGTGCCAGCAGTTTAGGAACTAGATACGAGCAGTACTTC.

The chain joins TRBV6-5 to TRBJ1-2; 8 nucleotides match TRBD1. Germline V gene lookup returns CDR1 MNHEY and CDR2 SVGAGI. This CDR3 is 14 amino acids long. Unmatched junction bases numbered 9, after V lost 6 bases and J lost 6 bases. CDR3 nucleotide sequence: TGTGCCAGCAGAACCCGGACAGGGAGTGATGGCTACACCTTC. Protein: CASRTRTGSDGYTF.

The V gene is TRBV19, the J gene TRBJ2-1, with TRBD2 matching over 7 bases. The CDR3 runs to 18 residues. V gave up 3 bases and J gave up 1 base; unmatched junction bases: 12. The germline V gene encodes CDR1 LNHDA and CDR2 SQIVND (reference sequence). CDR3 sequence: CASSMGSGFLGSYNEQFF. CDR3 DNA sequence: TGTGCCAGTAGTATGGGTAGCGGGTTCCTCGGATCCTACAATGAGCAGTTCTTC.

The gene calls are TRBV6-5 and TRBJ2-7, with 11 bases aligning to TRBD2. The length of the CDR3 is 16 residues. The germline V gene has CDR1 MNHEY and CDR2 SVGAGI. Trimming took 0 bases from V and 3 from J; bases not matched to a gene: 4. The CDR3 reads CASSYSKTSGDYEQYF. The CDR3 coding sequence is TGTGCCAGCAGTTACTCGAAGACTAGCGGGGACTACGAGCAGTACTTC.

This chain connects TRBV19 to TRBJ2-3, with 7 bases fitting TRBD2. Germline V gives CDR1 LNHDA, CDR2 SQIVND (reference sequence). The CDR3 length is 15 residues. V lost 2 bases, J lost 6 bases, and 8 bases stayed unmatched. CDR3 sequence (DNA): TGTGCCAGTAGTATATGGCGGGGGAGGTCCGATACGCAGTATTTT. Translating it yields CASSIWRGRSDTQYF.

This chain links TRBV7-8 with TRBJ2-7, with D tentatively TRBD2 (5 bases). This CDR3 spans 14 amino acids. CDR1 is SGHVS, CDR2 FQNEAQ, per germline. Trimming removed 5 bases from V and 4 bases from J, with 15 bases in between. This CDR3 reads CASSLPGLGYEQYF. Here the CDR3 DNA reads TGTGCCAGCAGCCTCCCCGGACTCGGTTACGAGCAGTACTTC.

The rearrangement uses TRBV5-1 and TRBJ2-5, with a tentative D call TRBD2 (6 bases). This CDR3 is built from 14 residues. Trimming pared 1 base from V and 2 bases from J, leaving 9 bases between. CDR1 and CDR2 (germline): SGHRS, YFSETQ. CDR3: CASSLRRAQETQYF. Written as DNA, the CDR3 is TGCGCCAGCAGCTTGCGGAGGGCTCAAGAGACCCAGTACTTC.

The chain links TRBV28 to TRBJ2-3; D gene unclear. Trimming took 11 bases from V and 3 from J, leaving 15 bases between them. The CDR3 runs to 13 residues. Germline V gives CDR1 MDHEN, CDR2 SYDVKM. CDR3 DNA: TGTGCCGGGTGTCGCGGCGGAACAGATACGCAGTATTTT. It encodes CAGCRGGTDTQYF.

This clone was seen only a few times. CDR3 loop: CASSRDRGGGEQYF. The CDR3 DNA sequence: TGTGCCAGCAGCCGGGACAGGGGAGGAGGGGAGCAGTACTTC. The chain uses TRBV2 and TRBJ2-7; TRBD1 matches at 10 bases. This CDR3 spans 14 amino acids. Losses at the gene ends were 6 bases for V and 7 bases for J; bases not matched to a gene: 9. The germline CDR1 and CDR2 sequences are SNHLY and FYNNEI.

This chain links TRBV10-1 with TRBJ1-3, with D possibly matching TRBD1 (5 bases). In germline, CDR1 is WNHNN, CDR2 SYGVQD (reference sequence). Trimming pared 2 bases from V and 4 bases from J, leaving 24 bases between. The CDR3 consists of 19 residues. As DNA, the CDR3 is TGCGCCAGCAGTGAGGCCCAAAGCCGGGCACGGGGGTGGGGAAACACCATATATTTT. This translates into CASSEAQSRARGWGNTIYF.